This passage covers 20 T cell receptor beta chains from one sample sequenced in a study of CD8 T cells in ankylosing spondylitis. Via MiXCR, TCRdb re-called the 5' RACE reads, giving one row per CDR3 protein. The sample shows about 240,000 distinct CDR3 sequences, around 9.2% of them seen only once. The sample was blood, either unsorted or a sorted T cell fraction (not recorded which). Receptors originate from a male donor with ankylosing spondylitis or in good health (not recorded which).

This clonotype showed up many times. V is TRBV4-3 and J is TRBJ2-3; no definite D call. The V and J ends lost 1 base and 6 bases respectively, with 5 bases between them. The CDR3 runs to 12 residues. Looked up from germline, CDR1 is LGHNA and CDR2 is YSLEER. This CDR3 reads CASSQGRDTQYF. For the CDR3, the DNA is TGCGCCAGCAGCCAAGGAAGGGATACGCAGTATTTT.

The rearrangement uses TRBV7-9 and TRBJ1-5; 7 bases match TRBD1. This CDR3 comprises 14 residues. Germline lookup yields CDR1 SEHNR and CDR2 FQNEAQ (reference sequence). V shed 3 bases, J shed 6 bases, and the junction held 5 bases outside the gene matches. CDR3 protein: CASSLDRKSQPQHF. CDR3 DNA sequence: TGTGCCAGCAGCTTGGACAGGAAAAGTCAGCCCCAGCATTTT.

The V gene is TRBV5-1, the J gene TRBJ2-7; 9 nucleotides agree with TRBD2. The CDR3 length is 16 residues. V shed 0 bases and J 2 bases; nucleotides not matched to a gene: 6. Germline loops: CDR1 SGHRS, CDR2 YFSETQ. The CDR3 loop is CASSLDPLAGTYEQYF. The DNA of the CDR3 is TGCGCCAGCAGCTTGGACCCCCTAGCGGGGACCTACGAGCAGTACTTC.

This clonotype was counted ten times or more. The rearrangement links TRBV11-2 to TRBJ2-2; 8 positions agree with TRBD2. Germline V lookup: CDR1 SGHAT, CDR2 FQNNGV. The V gene end was trimmed by 8 bases and the J gene end by 5 bases; junction bases not matched to a gene: 13. The length of the CDR3 is 16 residues. CDR3 in DNA: TGTGCCAGCGATCGGGGGGGCTTTAGGCGGACCGGGGAGCTGTTTTTT. This sequence encodes CASDRGGFRRTGELFF.

This clonotype was seen at least ten times. The V gene is TRBV20-1, the J gene TRBJ2-1; 8 nucleotides line up with TRBD1. Trimming removed 4 bases from V and 1 base from J; junction bases left unmatched: 3. Germline V lookup: CDR1 DFQATT, CDR2 SNEGSKA (reference sequence). This CDR3 has 14 amino acids. CDR3 protein: CSATGGQSYNEQFF. CDR3 nucleotide sequence: TGCAGTGCTACAGGGGGCCAATCCTACAATGAGCAGTTCTTC.

This clonotype was picked up many times. The chain recombines TRBV12-3 or TRBV12-4 with TRBJ2-1; TRBD1 agrees at 7 bases. V was clipped by 5 bases and J by 6 bases; unmatched bases: 10. This CDR3 has 15 residues. The CDR3 is CASSLRQGRSNEQFF. The DNA of the CDR3 is TGTGCCAGCAGTCTCCGACAGGGACGAAGCAATGAGCAGTTCTTC.

This clonotype was detected many times. The genes are TRBV5-1 and TRBJ2-3; TRBD2 matches at 10 bases. V was clipped by 5 bases and J by 2 bases; unmatched bases: 8. Germline lookup yields CDR1 SGHRS and CDR2 YFSETQ. The CDR3 consists of 16 residues. This CDR3 reads CASRGLAGANTDTQYF. CDR3 DNA: TGCGCCAGCAGGGGGCTAGCGGGGGCTAACACAGATACGCAGTATTTT.

This clonotype was seen repeatedly, ten times or more. This CDR3 reads CASSGGAAGSTEAFF. CDR3 bases: TGTGCCAGCAGTGGTGGGGCAGCCGGGAGCACTGAAGCTTTCTTT. The chain recombines TRBV25-1 with TRBJ1-1; D might be TRBD1 (5 bases). Trimming left V 4 bases short and J 4 bases short, with 16 bases between. CDR3 length: 15 residues. The germline V gene has CDR1 MGHDK and CDR2 SYGVNS.

This clonotype was counted only a few times. The gene calls are TRBV20-1 and TRBJ2-5, with D maybe TRBD2 (5 bases). From germline, CDR1 is DFQATT and CDR2 SNEGSKA (reference sequence). This CDR3 has 15 residues. Trimming shortened V by 6 bases and J by 0 bases, and 17 bases separated the two germline ends. CDR3 in amino acids: CSAQWAGAYQETQYF. DNA of the CDR3: TGCAGTGCCCAGTGGGCGGGCGCGTACCAAGAGACCCAGTACTTC.

This clonotype was detected only a few times. The chain has TRBV27 and TRBJ2-4; a weak D match, TRBD1 (5 bases). The ends were cut back, 5 bases at V and 6 bases at J, with 14 bases in the middle. CDR1 is MNHEY and CDR2 is SMNVEV in the germline V gene (reference sequence). The CDR3 runs 14 residues. The DNA for the CDR3 is TGTGCCAGCAGTCCGGACCCAAGGGGAAACATTCAGTACTTC. Protein: CASSPDPRGNIQYF.

This clonotype was seen ten or more times. This chain uses TRBV7-8 with TRBJ2-1; 9 bases map to TRBD2. The J segment lost 0 bases and the V segment lost 3 bases, leaving 3 bases of the junction unmatched. The CDR3 is made up of 16 amino acids. Germline assignment: CDR1 SGHVS and CDR2 FQNEAQ. The CDR3 sequence: CASSFRGGDSYNEQFF. The CDR3 DNA follows: TGTGCCAGCAGCTTTCGCGGGGGGGACTCCTACAATGAGCAGTTCTTC.

This clonotype occurred many times. V gene TRBV5-1 combines with J gene TRBJ2-1; D gene ambiguous. Germline CDR1 and CDR2: SGHRS and YFSETQ. V lost 10 bases and J 2 bases, leaving 4 bases between the germline ends. The CDR3 has 10 residues. This chain's CDR3 is CACPYNEQFF. As DNA, the CDR3 is TGCGCCTGCCCCTACAATGAGCAGTTCTTC.

V and J are TRBV12-3 or TRBV12-4 and TRBJ2-7; D gene ambiguous. Trimming took 9 bases from V and 5 from J, leaving 14 bases between them. This CDR3 is built from 12 residues. CDR3 in amino acids: CASRLSPDEQYF. The CDR3 nucleotides are TGTGCCAGTAGACTGTCCCCTGACGAGCAGTACTTC.

This clonotype was counted many times. This rearrangement joins TRBV30 to TRBJ2-3; D ambiguous. Germline V lookup: CDR1 GTSNPN, CDR2 SVGIG (reference sequence). The CDR3 extends over 12 amino acids. Trimming shortened V by 5 bases and J by 5 bases, and 11 bases separated the two germline ends. The CDR3 sequence is CAWGLAGDTQYF. The CDR3 bases are TGTGCCTGGGGCCTCGCAGGAGATACGCAGTATTTT.

This clonotype has ten or more counts. This rearrangement joins TRBV18 to TRBJ2-5, with D possibly called TRBD1 or TRBD2 (5 bases each). Germline CDR1 reads KGHSH; CDR2 reads LQKENI. Trimming took 5 bases from V and 1 from J, leaving 14 bases between them. This CDR3 spans 15 amino acids. DNA of the CDR3: TGTGCCAGCTCATCCTACCGGGACGGCCAAGAGACCCAGTACTTC. It specifies CASSSYRDGQETQYF.

At least ten counts were recorded for this clonotype. The CDR3, as DNA: TGTGCCAGCAGTCCCTATATCCTCCAGGACCCCATAGGGAATGAAAAACTGTTTTTT. Protein product: CASSPYILQDPIGNEKLFF. The V call is TRBV28, the J call TRBJ1-4; D unclear. The V and J ends lost 5 bases and 5 bases respectively, with 27 bases between them. Per the germline V gene, CDR1 is MDHEN and CDR2 is SYDVKM. There are 19 residues in the CDR3.

This clonotype showed up many times. The V call is TRBV5-1, the J call TRBJ2-2, with TRBD1 as a possible D gene (6 bases). Germline V CDR1 and CDR2: SGHRS, YFSETQ. Trimming cost V 4 bases and J 7 bases, with 17 bases left between them. The CDR3 runs 15 residues. This CDR3 reads CASSDNVGAGGELFF. For the CDR3, the DNA is TGCGCCAGCAGCGATAACGTGGGGGCTGGCGGGGAGCTGTTTTTT.

The chain employs TRBV6-1 and TRBJ1-5; no definite D call. The V and J ends lost 6 bases and 0 bases respectively, with 6 bases between them. From germline, CDR1 is MNHNS and CDR2 SASEGT. The CDR3 consists of 13 residues. For the CDR3, the DNA is TGTGCCAGCAGAGCTTATAGCAATCAGCCCCAGCATTTT. Its protein is CASRAYSNQPQHF.

This clonotype was counted ten times or more. The V gene is TRBV29-1, the J gene TRBJ2-2; 8 bases align to TRBD1. The V gene end was trimmed by 7 bases and the J gene end by 5 bases; junction bases not matched to a gene: 12. CDR1 and CDR2 (germline): SQVTM, ANQGSEA. The CDR3 runs to 15 residues. CDR3 bases: TGCAGCGGCCAGGGGGCCCCAGGAAGGACCGGGGAGCTGTTTTTT. As protein: CSGQGAPGRTGELFF.

This clonotype was seen at least ten times. This chain joins TRBV7-2 and TRBJ2-1, with TRBD2 matching over 8 bases. This CDR3 spans 15 amino acids. Losses at the gene ends were 2 bases for V and 4 bases for J; bases not matched to a gene: 4. Germline CDR1 SGHTA, CDR2 FQGNSA. The CDR3 nucleotides read TGTGCCAGCAGCTTATACGGGGGGGTATACAATGAGCAGTTCTTC. This gives the protein CASSLYGGVYNEQFF.